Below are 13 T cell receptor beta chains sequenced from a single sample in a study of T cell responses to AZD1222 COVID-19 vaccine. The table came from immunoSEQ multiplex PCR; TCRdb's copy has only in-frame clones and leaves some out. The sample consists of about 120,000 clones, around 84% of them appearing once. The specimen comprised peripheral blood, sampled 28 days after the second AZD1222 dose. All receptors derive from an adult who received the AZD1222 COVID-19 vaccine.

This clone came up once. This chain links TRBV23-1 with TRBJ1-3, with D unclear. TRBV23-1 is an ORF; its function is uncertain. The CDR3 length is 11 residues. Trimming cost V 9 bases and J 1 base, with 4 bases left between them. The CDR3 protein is CASGSGNTIYF. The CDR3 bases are TGCGCCAGTGGGTCTGGAAACACCATATATTTT.

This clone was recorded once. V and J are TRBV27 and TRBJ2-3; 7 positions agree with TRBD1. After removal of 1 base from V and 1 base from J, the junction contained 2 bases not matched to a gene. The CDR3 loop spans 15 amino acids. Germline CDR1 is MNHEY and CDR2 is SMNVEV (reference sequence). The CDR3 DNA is TGTGCCAGCAGTTTATACAGGGGTGGCACAGATACGCAGTATTTT. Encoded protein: CASSLYRGGTDTQYF.

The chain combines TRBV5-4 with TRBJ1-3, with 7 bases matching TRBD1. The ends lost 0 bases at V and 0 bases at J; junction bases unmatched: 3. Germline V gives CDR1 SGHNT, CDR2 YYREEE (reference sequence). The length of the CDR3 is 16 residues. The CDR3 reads CASSLGGTASGNTIYF. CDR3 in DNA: TGTGCCAGCAGCTTGGGGGGGACAGCCTCTGGAAACACCATATATTTT.

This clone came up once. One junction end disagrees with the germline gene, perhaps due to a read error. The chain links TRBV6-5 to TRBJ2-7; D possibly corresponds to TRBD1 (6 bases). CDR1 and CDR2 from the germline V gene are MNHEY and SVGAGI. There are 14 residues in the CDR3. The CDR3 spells CASSYGRGFYKQYF. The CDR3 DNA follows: TGTGCCAGCAGTTACGGCAGGGGCTTCTACAAGCAGTACTTC.

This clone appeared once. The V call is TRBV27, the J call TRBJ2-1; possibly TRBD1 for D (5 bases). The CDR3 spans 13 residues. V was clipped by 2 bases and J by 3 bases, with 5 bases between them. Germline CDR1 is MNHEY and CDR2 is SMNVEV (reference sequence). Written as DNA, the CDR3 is TGTGCCAGCAGTTTAGACAGCTACAATGAGCAGTTCTTC. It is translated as CASSLDSYNEQFF.

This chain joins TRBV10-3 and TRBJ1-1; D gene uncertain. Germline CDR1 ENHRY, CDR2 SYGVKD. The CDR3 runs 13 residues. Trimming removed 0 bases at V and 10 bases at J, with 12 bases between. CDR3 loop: CAISESIGGLAFF. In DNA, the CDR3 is TGTGCCATCAGTGAGTCGATCGGCGGGTTAGCTTTCTTT.

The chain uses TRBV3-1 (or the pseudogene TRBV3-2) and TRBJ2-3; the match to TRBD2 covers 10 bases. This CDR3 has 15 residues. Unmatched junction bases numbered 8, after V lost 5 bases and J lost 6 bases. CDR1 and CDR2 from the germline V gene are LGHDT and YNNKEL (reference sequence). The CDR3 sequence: CASSSSGGAVDTQYF. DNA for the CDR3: TGTGCCAGCAGCTCCAGCGGGGGGGCCGTGGATACGCAGTATTTT.

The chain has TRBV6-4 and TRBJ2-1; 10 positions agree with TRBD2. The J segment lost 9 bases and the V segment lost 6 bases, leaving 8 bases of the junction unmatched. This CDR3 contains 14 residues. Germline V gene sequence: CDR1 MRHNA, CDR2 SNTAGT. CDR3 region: CASRGTSEGGEQFF. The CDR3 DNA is TGTGCCAGCAGGGGGACTAGCGAGGGAGGTGAGCAGTTCTTC.

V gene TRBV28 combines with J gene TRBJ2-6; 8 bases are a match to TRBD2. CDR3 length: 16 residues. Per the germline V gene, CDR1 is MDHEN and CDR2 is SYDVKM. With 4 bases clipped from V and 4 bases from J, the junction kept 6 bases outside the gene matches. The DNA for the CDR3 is TGTGCCAGCAGTTCCGGGACTAGGTCCGGGGCCAACGTCCTGACTTTC. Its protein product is CASSSGTRSGANVLTF.

The DNA of the CDR3 is TGTGCCAGCAGCCCGTACTCTAGCGGTTCCGGCTCTGGAAACACCATATATTTT. This codes for CASSPYSSGSGSGNTIYF. The chain combines TRBV7-6 with TRBJ1-3; the D is unclear. The CDR3 contains 18 residues. Germline CDR1 is SGHVS and CDR2 is FNYEAQ. Trimming stripped 5 bases from V and 0 bases from J, with 20 bases between. Full variable domain (missing parts from reference TRBV7-6 and TRBJ1-3): GAGVSQSPRYKVTKRGQDVALRCDPISGHVSLYWYRQALGQGPEFLTYFNYEAQQDKSGLPNDRFSAERPEGSISTLTIQRTEQRDSAMYRCASSPYSSGSGSGNTIYFGEGSWLTVV.

The CDR3 nucleotides read TGTGCCAGCAGCGTAGGAGGGTTTAATGAGCAGTTCTTC. It encodes CASSVGGFNEQFF. The chain carries TRBV9 and TRBJ2-1; D is possibly TRBD2 (5 bases). The CDR3 spans 13 residues. Trimming shortened V by 0 bases and J by 7 bases, and 8 bases separated the two germline ends. CDR1 SGDLS and CDR2 YYNGEE come from the germline V gene.

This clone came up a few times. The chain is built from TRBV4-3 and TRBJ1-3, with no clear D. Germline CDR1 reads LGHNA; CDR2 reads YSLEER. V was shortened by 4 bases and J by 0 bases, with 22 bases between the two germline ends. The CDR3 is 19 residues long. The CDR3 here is CASSPEGPGRIHSGNTIYF. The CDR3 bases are TGCGCCAGCAGCCCTGAGGGTCCGGGAAGGATTCACTCTGGAAACACCATATATTTT.

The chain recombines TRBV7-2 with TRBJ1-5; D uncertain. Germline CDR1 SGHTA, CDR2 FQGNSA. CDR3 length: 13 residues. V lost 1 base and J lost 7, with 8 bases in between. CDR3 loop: CASSLGGYQPQHF. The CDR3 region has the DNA TGTGCCAGCAGCTTAGGAGGGTACCAGCCCCAGCATTTT. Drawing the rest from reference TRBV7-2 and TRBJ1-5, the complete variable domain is GAGVSQSPSNKVTEKGKDVELRCDPISGHTALYWYRQSLGQGLEFLIYFQGNSAPDKSGLPSDRFSAERTGGSVSTLTIQRTQQEDSAVYLCASSLGGYQPQHFGDGTRLSIL.